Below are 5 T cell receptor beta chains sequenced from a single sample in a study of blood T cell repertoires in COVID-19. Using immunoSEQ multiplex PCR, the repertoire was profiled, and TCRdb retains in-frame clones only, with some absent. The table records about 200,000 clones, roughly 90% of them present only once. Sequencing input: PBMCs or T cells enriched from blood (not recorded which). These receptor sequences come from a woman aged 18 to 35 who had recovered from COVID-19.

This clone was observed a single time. DNA for the CDR3: TGTGCCAGCAGCGCAACACCGGGACAAGGGATCGGGGTAGCTTTCTTT. It yields the protein CASSATPGQGIGVAFF. The chain has TRBV5-5 and TRBJ1-1; D might be TRBD1 (6 bases). The germline V gene has CDR1 SGHKS and CDR2 YYEKEE (reference sequence). Trimming left V 4 bases short and J 10 bases short, with 26 bases between. CDR3 length: 16 amino acids.

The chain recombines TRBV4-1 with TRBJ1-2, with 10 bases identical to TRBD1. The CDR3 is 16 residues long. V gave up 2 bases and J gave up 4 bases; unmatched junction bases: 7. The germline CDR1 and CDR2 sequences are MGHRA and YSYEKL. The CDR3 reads CASSQPGTGDAYGYTF. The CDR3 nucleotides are TGCGCCAGCAGCCAACCCGGGACAGGGGATGCCTATGGCTACACCTTC.

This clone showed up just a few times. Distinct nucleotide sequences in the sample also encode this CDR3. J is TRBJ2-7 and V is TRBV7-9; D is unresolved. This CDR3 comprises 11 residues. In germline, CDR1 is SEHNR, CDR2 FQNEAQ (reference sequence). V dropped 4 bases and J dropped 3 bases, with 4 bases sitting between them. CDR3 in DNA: TGTGCCAGCAGCTCGTACTACGAGCAGTACTTC. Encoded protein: CASSSYYEQYF.

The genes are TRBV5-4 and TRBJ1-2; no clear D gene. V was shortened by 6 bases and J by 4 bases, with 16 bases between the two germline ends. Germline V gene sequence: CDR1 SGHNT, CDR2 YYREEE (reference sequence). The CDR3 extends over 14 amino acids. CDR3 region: CASTHDLAGYGYTF. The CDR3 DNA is TGTGCCAGCACCCACGACCTGGCGGGCTATGGCTACACCTTC.

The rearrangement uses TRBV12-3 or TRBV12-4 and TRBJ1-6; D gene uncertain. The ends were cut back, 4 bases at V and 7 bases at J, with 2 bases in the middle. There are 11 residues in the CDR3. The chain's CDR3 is CASSSNSPLHF. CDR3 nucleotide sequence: TGTGCCAGCAGTTCAAATTCACCCCTCCACTTT.